The present entry profiles one TCR beta chain with its context. Its target is unknown. Amplification used 60 Vbeta primers and 13 Jbeta primers. TCRdb keeps only in-frame clones here, not all; method: immunoSEQ multiplex PCR. The data contain 150,000 to 200,000 clones, around 73% of them singletons. V trimming: 8 bases; J trimming: 3 bases; junction bases outside the gene matches: 9. CDR1 SQVTM and CDR2 ANQGSEA come from the germline V gene. The CDR3 loop spans 16 amino acids. The data stem from a study of cytomegalovirus exposure and HLA in healthy donors. The study's findings and limits: Confirmation in vitro established that three CMV-associated chains were specific for CMV antigens. Later findings reportedly placed an Asian-associated ancestry cluster below the approximately 670-donor mean for N-insertions. Trimming of TCR beta V- and J-genes showed a link, identified in a later analysis, to a missense DCLRE1C variant. Later work showed greater clonal expansion in HLA-associated TCR beta chains than in equally common others.

Sequenced material: PBMCs. J is TRBJ2-1 and V is TRBV29-1; 14 nucleotides line up with TRBD2. The receptor comes from a male donor in good health and CMV-seronegative. CDR3 amino acids: CSSKGTSGSSYNEQFF. DNA of the CDR3: TGCAGCTCTAAAGGGACTAGCGGGAGCAGCTACAATGAGCAGTTCTTC.